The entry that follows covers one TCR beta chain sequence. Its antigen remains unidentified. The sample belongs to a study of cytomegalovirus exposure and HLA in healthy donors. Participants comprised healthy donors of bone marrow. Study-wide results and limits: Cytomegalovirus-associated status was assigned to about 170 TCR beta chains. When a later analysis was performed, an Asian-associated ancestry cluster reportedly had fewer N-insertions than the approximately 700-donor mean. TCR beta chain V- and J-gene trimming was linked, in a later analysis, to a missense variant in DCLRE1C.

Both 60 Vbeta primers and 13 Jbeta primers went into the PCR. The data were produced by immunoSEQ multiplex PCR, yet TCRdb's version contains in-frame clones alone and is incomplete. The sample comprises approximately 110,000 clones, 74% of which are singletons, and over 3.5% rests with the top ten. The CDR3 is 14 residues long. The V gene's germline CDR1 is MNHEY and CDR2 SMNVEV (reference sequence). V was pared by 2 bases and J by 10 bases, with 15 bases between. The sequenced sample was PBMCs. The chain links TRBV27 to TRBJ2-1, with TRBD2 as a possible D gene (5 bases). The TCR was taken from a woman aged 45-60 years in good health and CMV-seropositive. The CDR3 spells CASSLLGLTGEQFF. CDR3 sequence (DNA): TGTGCCAGCAGTTTACTGGGGTTAACGGGGGAGCAGTTCTTC.